One sample yielded the 17 T cell receptor beta chains listed below, sequenced in a study of shared clonotypes between healthy human individuals. This table comes from immunoSEQ multiplex PCR, and its TCRdb copy is limited to in-frame clones, with some not included. This table has some 900,000 clones, approximately 80% appearing once. The sequenced sample consisted of memory CD4+ T cells sorted from blood. As for subset: CD45RA-negative fraction. The receptors shown here come from a man between 18 and 29 years old in good health.

This clone was counted a few times. V is TRBV7-6 and J is TRBJ1-2, with D unresolved. CDR1 is SGHVS and CDR2 is FNYEAQ in the germline V gene. The CDR3 covers 12 residues. Trimming took 5 bases from V and 4 from J, leaving 8 bases between them. CDR3 residues: CASSADTYGYTF. For the CDR3, the DNA is TGTGCCAGCAGCGCCGACACCTATGGCTACACCTTC.

The CDR3 region is CATSSPIYQPQHF. The CDR3 bases are TGTGCCACCAGCTCCCCGATCTATCAGCCCCAGCATTTT. The chain uses TRBV15 and TRBJ1-5; D uncertain. Germline lookup yields CDR1 LNHNV and CDR2 YYDKDF (reference sequence). This CDR3 contains 13 residues. Deletions cut 5 bases from V and 5 bases from J, with 10 bases between.

The rearrangement joins TRBV6-5 to TRBJ1-5, with a possible D match to TRBD1 (6 bases). CDR3 size: 13 residues. Germline V gives CDR1 MNHEY, CDR2 SVGAGI. V lost 6 bases, J lost 4 bases, and 10 bases lay in between. The CDR3 bases are TGTGCCAGCAGACAGGGAGCTAATCAGCCCCAGCATTTT. Translating gives CASRQGANQPQHF.

The CDR3 DNA follows: TGTGCCAGCAGCTTAGAGGGACTAGCGGGAACTAGCACAGATACGCAGTATTTT. Its translation: CASSLEGLAGTSTDTQYF. The chain is built from TRBV7-2 and TRBJ2-3; 13 nucleotides match TRBD2. The CDR3 length is 18 residues. J was trimmed by 0 bases and V by 1 base; bases with no gene match: 4. Germline values: CDR1 SGHTA, CDR2 FQGNSA.

The CDR3 DNA follows: TGTGCCAGCAGTTCCACCGGGAGGAGGAATGAGCAGTTCTTC. As protein: CASSSTGRRNEQFF. The rearrangement joins TRBV28 to TRBJ2-1, with 7 bases that match TRBD2. The CDR3 spans 14 residues. V was clipped by 4 bases and J by 7 bases; unmatched bases: 7. Per germline, CDR1 MDHEN and CDR2 SYDVKM.

The chain employs TRBV5-6 and TRBJ1-4, with a weak D call TRBD1 (6 bases). Germline CDR1 and CDR2: SGHDT and YYEEEE. Trimming cost V 4 bases and J 8 bases, with 18 bases left between them. This CDR3 is 15 amino acids long. CDR3: CASSVRSQGFEKLFF. The CDR3 DNA follows: TGTGCCAGCAGCGTCAGATCACAGGGCTTCGAAAAACTGTTTTTT.

This clone was observed a single time. The chain recombines TRBV6-1 with TRBJ1-1, with D maybe TRBD1 (5 bases). Trimming took 5 bases from V and 2 from J, leaving 12 bases between them. This CDR3 is built from 14 residues. Germline CDR1 reads MNHNS; CDR2 reads SASEGT. The DNA for the CDR3 is TGTGCCAGCAGTAGGGGTGATTTTAACACTGAAGCTTTCTTT. Its translation is CASSRGDFNTEAFF.

Details on this clone: The same CDR3 is also encoded by other DNA sequences in this sample. The rearrangement joins TRBV7-8 to TRBJ2-7, with unresolved D. V gave up 2 bases and J gave up 5 bases, with 4 bases separating them. CDR1 and CDR2 (germline): SGHVS, FQNEAQ. This CDR3 comprises 11 residues. The CDR3 DNA sequence: TGTGCCAGCAGCTTATTGGACGAGCAGTACTTC. This gives the protein CASSLLDEQYF.

The chain combines TRBV9 with TRBJ2-2, with D perhaps matching TRBD2 (6 bases). Germline CDR1 SGDLS, CDR2 YYNGEE. The CDR3 extends over 15 amino acids. V lost 4 bases and J lost 6, with 16 bases in between. For the CDR3, the DNA is TGTGCCAGCAGCTCCGCCGGGAGCAGGGCCGGGGAGCTGTTTTTT. Translating gives CASSSAGSRAGELFF.

V usage is TRBV5-4 and J usage is TRBJ2-7, with 8 nucleotides matching TRBD1. The V and J ends lost 4 bases and 3 bases, in that order; junction bases with no gene match: 9. Per germline, CDR1 SGHNT and CDR2 YYREEE (reference sequence). The CDR3 covers 15 residues. The CDR3 DNA sequence: TGTGCCAGCAGCCTTGGGACAGGTATTCGCTACGAGCAGTACTTC. Encoded protein: CASSLGTGIRYEQYF.

This sequence joins TRBV6-1 and TRBJ2-3; the match to TRBD1 covers 7 bases. The junction had 7 bases not matched to a gene; V was cut back by 3 bases and J by 4 bases. This CDR3 has 15 residues. The germline CDR1 and CDR2 sequences are MNHNS and SASEGT. DNA of the CDR3: TGTGCCAGCAGTGATAGGGGGCTAGGCGCAGATACGCAGTATTTT. It encodes CASSDRGLGADTQYF.

This clone was found a few times. The genes are TRBV4-3 and TRBJ1-1; D possibly corresponds to TRBD1 (6 bases). This CDR3 is 17 amino acids long. Germline assignment: CDR1 LGHNA and CDR2 YSLEER. V lost 4 bases to trimming and J lost 1 base, with 19 bases between them. The CDR3 DNA is TGCGCCAGCAGCCCCGAAAGAGGACAGATAGAGAACACTGAAGCTTTCTTT. This codes for CASSPERGQIENTEAFF.

The chain carries TRBV18 and TRBJ1-6; D is ambiguous. This CDR3 is built from 16 residues. Germline V gives CDR1 KGHSH, CDR2 LQKENI. Trimming stripped 3 bases from V and 1 base from J, with 10 bases between. The CDR3 DNA sequence: TGTGCCAGCTCACCTACGAGGGAATCCTATAATTCACCCCTCCACTTT. It translates to CASSPTRESYNSPLHF.

This sequence joins TRBV5-5 and TRBJ1-1; D is ambiguous. V lost 0 bases to trimming and J lost 2 bases, with 5 bases between them. CDR3 size: 13 residues. The germline V gene has CDR1 SGHKS and CDR2 YYEKEE (reference sequence). The CDR3 region is CASSLEHNTEAFF. As DNA, the CDR3 is TGTGCCAGCAGCTTGGAACATAACACTGAAGCTTTCTTT.

The V and J genes are TRBV7-6 and TRBJ2-1; D tentatively reads TRBD1 or TRBD2 (6 bases each). Between the trimmed V and J ends, which lost 5 bases and 3 bases, there was a span of 17 bases. The CDR3 is made up of 16 amino acids. Germline-derived CDR1 and CDR2 are SGHVS and FNYEAQ. DNA for the CDR3: TGTGCCAGCAGCCACACACTAGGGGGGTTCTACAATGAGCAGTTCTTC. The encoded protein is CASSHTLGGFYNEQFF.

The chain is built from TRBV4-1 and TRBJ2-3, with D tentatively TRBD2 (5 bases). The CDR3 spans 17 residues. The germline CDR1 and CDR2 sequences are MGHRA and YSYEKL. V was pared by 3 bases and J by 1 base, with 17 bases between. Here the CDR3 reads CASSHHPGLAGTDTQYF. CDR3 nucleotides: TGCGCCAGCAGCCACCACCCCGGGCTAGCAGGCACAGATACGCAGTATTTT.

The J gene is TRBJ1-3, the V gene TRBV9, with TRBD1 matching over 8 bases. Germline lookup yields CDR1 SGDLS and CDR2 YYNGEE. The length of the CDR3 is 15 residues. Losses at the gene ends were 3 bases for V and 4 bases for J; bases not matched to a gene: 6. CDR3 nucleotides: TGTGCCAGCAGCGGCGGGACAGGTTCGGGAAACACCATATATTTT. This sequence encodes CASSGGTGSGNTIYF.